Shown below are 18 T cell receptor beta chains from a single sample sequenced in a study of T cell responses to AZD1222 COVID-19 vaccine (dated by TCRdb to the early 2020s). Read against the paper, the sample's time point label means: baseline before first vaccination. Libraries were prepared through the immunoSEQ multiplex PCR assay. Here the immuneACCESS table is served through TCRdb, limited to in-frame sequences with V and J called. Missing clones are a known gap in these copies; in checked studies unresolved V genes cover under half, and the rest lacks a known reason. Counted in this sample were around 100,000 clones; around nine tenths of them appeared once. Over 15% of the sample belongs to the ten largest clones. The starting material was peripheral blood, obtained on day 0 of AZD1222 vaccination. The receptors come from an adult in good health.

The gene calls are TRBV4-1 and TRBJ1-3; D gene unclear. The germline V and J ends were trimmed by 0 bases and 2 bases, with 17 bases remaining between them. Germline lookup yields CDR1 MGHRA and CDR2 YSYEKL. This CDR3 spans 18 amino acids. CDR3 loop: CASSQDVRPSAAGNTIYF. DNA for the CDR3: TGCGCCAGCAGCCAAGATGTTCGGCCGAGCGCGGCTGGAAACACCATATATTTT.

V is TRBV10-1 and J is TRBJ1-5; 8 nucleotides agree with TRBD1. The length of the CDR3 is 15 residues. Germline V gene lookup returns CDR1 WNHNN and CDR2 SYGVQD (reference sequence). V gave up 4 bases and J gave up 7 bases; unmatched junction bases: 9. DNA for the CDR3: TGCGCCAGCAGTGGTTCATACAGGGGGAGACAGCCCCAGCATTTT. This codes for CASSGSYRGRQPQHF.

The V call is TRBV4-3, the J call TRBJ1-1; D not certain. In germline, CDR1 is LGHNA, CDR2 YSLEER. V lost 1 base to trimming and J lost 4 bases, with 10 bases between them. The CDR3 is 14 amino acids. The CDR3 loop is CASSQARVSTEAFF. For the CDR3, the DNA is TGCGCCAGCAGCCAAGCCCGGGTGTCCACTGAAGCTTTCTTT.

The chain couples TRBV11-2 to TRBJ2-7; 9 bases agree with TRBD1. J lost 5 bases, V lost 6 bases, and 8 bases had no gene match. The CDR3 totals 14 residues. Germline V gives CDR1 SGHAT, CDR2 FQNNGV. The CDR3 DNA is TGTGCCAGCAGTACCTCCGGGACAGGGAACGAGCAGTACTTC. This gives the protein CASSTSGTGNEQYF.

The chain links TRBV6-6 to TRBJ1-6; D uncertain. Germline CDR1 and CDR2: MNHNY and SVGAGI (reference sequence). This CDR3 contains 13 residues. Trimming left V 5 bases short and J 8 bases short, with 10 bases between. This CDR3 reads CASSHPADSPLHF. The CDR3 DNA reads TGTGCCAGCAGTCACCCTGCGGATTCACCCCTCCACTTT.

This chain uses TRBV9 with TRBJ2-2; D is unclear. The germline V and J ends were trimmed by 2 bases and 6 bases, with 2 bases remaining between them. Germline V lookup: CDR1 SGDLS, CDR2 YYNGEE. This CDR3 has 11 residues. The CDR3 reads CASSVPGELFF. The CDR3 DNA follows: TGTGCCAGCAGCGTTCCCGGGGAGCTGTTTTTT. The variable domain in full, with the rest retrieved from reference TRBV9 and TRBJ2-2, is DSGVTQTPKHLITATGQRVTLRCSPRSGDLSVYWYQQSLDQGLQFLIQYYNGEERAKGNILERFSAQQFPDLHSELNLSSLELGDSALYFCASSVPGELFFGEGSRLTVL.

The CDR3 sequence is CATEVADTIYF. DNA for the CDR3: TGTGCCACCGAGGTGGCGGACACCATATATTTT. The chain recombines TRBV6-5 with TRBJ1-3; D unresolved. V lost 10 bases to trimming and J lost 8 bases, with 12 bases between them. CDR1 and CDR2 from the germline V gene are MNHEY and SVGAGI. The CDR3 totals 11 residues.

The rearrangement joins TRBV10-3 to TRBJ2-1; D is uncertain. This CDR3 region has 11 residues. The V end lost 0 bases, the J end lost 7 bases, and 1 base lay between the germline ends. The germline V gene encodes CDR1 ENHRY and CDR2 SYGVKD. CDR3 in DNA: TGTGCCATCAGTGAGTCGAATGAGCAGTTCTTC. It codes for CAISESNEQFF.

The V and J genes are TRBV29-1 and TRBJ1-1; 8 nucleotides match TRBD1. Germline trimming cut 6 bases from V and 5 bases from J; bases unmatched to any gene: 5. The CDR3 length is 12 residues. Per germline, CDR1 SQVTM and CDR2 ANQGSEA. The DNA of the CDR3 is TGCAGCGTAGGACAGGGATATACTGAAGCTTTCTTT. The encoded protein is CSVGQGYTEAFF. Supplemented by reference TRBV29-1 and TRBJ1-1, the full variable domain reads SAVISQKPSRDICQRGTSLTIQCQVDSQVTMMFWYRQQPGQSLTLIATANQGSEATYESGFVIDKFPISRPNLTFSTLTVSNMSPEDSSIYLCSVGQGYTEAFFGQGTRLTVV.

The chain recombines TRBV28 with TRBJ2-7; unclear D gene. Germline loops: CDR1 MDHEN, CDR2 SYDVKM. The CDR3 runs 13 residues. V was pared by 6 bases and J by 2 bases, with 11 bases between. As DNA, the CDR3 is TGTGCCAGCAGGGAGTCCCAACCCTACGAGCAGTACTTC. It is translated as CASRESQPYEQYF.

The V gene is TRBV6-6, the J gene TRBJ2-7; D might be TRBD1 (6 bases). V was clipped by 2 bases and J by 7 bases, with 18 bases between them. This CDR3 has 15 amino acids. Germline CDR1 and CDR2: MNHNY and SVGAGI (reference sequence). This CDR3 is CASSYPEGIQGEQYF. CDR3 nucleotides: TGTGCCAGCAGTTACCCCGAGGGTATACAGGGAGAGCAGTACTTC.

DNA for the CDR3: TGTGCCAGCAGTTGGACTCCCAATGAGCAGTTCTTC. Translation gives CASSWTPNEQFF. J is TRBJ2-1 and V is TRBV6-5; TRBD2 is a possible D gene (5 bases). V was pared by 4 bases and J by 6 bases, with 7 bases between. Germline V gene data show CDR1 as MNHEY and CDR2 as SVGAGI. This CDR3 contains 12 residues.

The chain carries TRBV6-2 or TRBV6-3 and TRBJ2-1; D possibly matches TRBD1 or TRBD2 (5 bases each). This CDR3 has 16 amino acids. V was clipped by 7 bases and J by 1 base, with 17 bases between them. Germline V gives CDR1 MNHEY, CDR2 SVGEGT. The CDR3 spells CASIPAPGPSYNEQFF. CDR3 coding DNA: TGTGCCAGCATCCCGGCCCCGGGACCATCCTACAATGAGCAGTTCTTC.

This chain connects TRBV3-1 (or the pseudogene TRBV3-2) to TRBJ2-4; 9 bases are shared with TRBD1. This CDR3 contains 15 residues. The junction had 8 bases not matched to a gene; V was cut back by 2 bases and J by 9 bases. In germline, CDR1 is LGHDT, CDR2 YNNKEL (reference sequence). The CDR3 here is CASSQMRQGGSIQYF. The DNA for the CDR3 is TGTGCCAGCAGCCAAATGAGACAGGGGGGCAGCATTCAGTACTTC.

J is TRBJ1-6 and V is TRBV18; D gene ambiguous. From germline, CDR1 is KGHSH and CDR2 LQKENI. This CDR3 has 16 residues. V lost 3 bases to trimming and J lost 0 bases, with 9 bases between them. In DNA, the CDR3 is TGTGCCAGCTCACCGCGACAAAGCTCCTATAATTCACCCCTCCACTTT. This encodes CASSPRQSSYNSPLHF.

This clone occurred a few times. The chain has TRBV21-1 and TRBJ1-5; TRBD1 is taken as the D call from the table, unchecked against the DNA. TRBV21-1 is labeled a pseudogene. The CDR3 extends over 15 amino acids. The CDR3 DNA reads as TGTGCCAGCAGCCCCCAGGGGAACGGCAATCAGCCCCAGCATTTT. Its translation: CASSPQGNGNQPQHF.

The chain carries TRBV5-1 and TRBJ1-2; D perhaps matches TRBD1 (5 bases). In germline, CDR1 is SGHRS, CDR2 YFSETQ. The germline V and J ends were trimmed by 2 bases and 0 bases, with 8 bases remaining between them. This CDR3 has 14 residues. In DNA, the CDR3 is TGCGCCAGCAGCTTCGCAGGGCCTAACTATGGCTACACCTTC. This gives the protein CASSFAGPNYGYTF. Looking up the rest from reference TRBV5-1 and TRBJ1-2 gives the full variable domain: KAGVTQTPRYLIKTRGQQVTLSCSPISGHRSVSWYQQTPGQGLQFLFEYFSETQRNKGNFPGRFSGRQFSNSRSEMNVSTLELGDSALYLCASSFAGPNYGYTFGSGTRLTVV.

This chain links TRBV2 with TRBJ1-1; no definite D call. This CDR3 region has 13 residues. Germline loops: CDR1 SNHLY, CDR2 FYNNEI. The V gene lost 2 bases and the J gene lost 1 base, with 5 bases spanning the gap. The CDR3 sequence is CASSENRNTEAFF. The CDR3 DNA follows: TGTGCCAGCAGTGAAAACAGGAACACTGAAGCTTTCTTT.